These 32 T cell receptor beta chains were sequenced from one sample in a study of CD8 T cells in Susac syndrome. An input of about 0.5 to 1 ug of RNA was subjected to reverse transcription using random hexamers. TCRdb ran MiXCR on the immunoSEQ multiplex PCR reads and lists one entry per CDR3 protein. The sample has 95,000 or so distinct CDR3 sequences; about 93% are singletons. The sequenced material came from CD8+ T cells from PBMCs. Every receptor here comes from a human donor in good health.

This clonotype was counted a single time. This chain's CDR3 is CSVDSYGDSTDTQYF. The CDR3 DNA is TGCAGCGTTGATAGTTACGGGGATTCAACAGATACGCAGTATTTT. The gene calls are TRBV29-1 and TRBJ2-3; a weak D match, TRBD2 (5 bases). Looked up from germline, CDR1 is SQVTM and CDR2 is ANQGSEA. This CDR3 comprises 15 residues. V lost 3 bases and J lost 3, with 16 bases in between.

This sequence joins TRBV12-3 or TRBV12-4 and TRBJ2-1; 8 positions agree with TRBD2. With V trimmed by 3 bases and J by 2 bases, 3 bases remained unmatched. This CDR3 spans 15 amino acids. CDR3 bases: TGTGCCAGCAGTTTGAGGCGGGGGGCCTACAATGAGCAGTTCTTC. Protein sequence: CASSLRRGAYNEQFF.

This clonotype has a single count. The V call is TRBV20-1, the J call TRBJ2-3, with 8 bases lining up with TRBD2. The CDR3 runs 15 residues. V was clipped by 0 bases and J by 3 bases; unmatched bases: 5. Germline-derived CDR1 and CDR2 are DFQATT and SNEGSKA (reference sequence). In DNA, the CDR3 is TGCAGTGCTAGAGATCGCGGGGGGAGGACAGATACGCAGTATTTT. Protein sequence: CSARDRGGRTDTQYF.

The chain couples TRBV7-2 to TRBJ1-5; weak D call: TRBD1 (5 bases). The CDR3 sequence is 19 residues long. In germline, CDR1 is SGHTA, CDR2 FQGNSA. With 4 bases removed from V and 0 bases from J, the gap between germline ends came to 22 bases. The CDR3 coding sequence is TGTGCCAGCAGCTCCCCCCCGGTGGGGACTGAATATAGCAATCAGCCCCAGCATTTT. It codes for CASSSPPVGTEYSNQPQHF.

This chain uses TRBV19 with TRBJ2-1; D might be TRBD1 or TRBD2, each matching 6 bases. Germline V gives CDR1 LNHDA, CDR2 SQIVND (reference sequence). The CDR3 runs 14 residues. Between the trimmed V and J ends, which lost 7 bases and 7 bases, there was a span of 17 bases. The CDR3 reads CASKVWGAGNEQFF. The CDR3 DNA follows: TGTGCCAGTAAAGTTTGGGGGGCGGGGAATGAGCAGTTCTTC.

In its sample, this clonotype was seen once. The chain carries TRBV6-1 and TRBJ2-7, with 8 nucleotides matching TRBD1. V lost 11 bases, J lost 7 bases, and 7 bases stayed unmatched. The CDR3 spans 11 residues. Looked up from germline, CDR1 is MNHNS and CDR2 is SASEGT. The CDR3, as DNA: TGTGCCGGCCAGGGGGCGATGGAGCAGTACTTC. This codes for CAGQGAMEQYF.

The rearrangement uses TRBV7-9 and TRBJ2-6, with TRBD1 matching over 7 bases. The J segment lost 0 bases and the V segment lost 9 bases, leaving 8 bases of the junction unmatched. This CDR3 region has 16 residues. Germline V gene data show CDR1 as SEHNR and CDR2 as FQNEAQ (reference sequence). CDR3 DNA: TGTGCCAGGCAGCACAGGGGACCCTCTGGGGCCAACGTCCTGACTTTC. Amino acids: CARQHRGPSGANVLTF.

The CDR3 region has the DNA TGTGCCAGCAGCCCCCCGGGACAGGGGGTAGATGGCTACACCTTC. It translates to CASSPPGQGVDGYTF. The chain carries TRBV7-2 and TRBJ1-2, with 11 bases that match TRBD1. This CDR3 region has 15 residues. The ends lost 5 bases at V and 6 bases at J; junction bases unmatched: 8. Germline loops: CDR1 SGHTA, CDR2 FQGNSA.

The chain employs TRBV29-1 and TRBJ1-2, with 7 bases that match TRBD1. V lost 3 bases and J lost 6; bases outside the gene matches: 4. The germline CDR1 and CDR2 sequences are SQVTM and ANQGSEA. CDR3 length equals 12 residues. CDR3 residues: CSVDRGGNGYTF. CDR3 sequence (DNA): TGCAGCGTTGACAGGGGGGGGAATGGCTACACCTTC.

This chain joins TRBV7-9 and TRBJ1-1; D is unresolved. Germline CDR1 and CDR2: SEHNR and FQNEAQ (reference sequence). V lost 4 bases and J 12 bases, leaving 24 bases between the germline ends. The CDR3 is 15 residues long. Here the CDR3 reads CASSSPQDRGSYPFF. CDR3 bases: TGTGCCAGCAGCTCCCCCCAAGATCGAGGTTCTTATCCTTTCTTT.

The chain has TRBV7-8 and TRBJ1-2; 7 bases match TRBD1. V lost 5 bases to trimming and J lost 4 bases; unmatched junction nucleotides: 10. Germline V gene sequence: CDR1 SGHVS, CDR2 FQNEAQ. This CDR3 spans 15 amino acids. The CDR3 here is CASSAGTELSYGYTF. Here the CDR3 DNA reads TGTGCCAGCAGCGCCGGGACAGAACTATCCTATGGCTACACCTTC.

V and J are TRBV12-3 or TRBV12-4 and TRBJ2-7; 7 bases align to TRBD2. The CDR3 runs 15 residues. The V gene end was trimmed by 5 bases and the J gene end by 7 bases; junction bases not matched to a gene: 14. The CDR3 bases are TGTGCCAGCAGTCCAACGGGACTCCCCGGGAGGGAGCAGTACTTC. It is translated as CASSPTGLPGREQYF.

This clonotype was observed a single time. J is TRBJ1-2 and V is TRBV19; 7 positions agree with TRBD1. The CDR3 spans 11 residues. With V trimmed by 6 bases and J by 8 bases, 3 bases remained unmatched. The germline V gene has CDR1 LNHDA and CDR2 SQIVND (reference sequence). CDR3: CASRGTEGYTF. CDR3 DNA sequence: TGTGCCAGTAGGGGGACAGAGGGCTACACCTTC.

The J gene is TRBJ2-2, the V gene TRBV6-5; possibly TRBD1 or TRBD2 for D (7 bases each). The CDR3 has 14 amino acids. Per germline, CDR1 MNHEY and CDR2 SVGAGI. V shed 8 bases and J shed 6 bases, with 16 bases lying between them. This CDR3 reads CASARGGAAGELFF. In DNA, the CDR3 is TGTGCCAGCGCCAGGGGGGGGGCCGCCGGGGAGCTGTTTTTT.

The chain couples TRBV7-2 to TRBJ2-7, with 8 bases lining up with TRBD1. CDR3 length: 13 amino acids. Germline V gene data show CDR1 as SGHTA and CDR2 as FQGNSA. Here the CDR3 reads CSGAGGPSYEQYF. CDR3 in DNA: TGTTCCGGGGCAGGGGGCCCCTCCTACGAGCAGTACTTC.

The CDR3 here is CASSPPRGSSYEQYF. CDR3 coding DNA: TGTGCCAGCAGTCCCCCCCGGGGGAGCTCCTACGAGCAGTACTTC. The genes are TRBV6-5 and TRBJ2-7; D possibly corresponds to TRBD2 (6 bases). Germline lookup yields CDR1 MNHEY and CDR2 SVGAGI. There are 15 residues in the CDR3. The V and J ends lost 5 bases and 0 bases respectively, with 14 bases between them.

DNA for the CDR3: TGTGCCAGCAGTCCACACCTCGGGGGGGCCTACAATGAGCAGTTCTTC. Its protein is CASSPHLGGAYNEQFF. The chain couples TRBV27 to TRBJ2-1, with 8 bases fitting TRBD2. The length of the CDR3 is 16 residues. Trimming took 5 bases from V and 2 from J; bases not matched to a gene: 8. CDR1 and CDR2 from the germline V gene are MNHEY and SMNVEV (reference sequence).

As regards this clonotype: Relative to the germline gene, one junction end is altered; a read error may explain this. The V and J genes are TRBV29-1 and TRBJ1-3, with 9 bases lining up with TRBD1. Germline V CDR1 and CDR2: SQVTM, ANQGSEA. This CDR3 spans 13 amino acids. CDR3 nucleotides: TGCAGCGTGGTACGGACAGGGGAGCCCCACCTTCATTTT. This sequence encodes CSVVRTGEPHLHF.

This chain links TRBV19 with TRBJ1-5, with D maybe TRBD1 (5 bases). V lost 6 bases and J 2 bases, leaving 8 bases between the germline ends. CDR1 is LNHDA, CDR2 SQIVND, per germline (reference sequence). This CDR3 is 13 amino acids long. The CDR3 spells CASRRGGNQPQHF. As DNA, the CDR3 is TGTGCCAGTAGGAGGGGCGGCAATCAGCCCCAGCATTTT.

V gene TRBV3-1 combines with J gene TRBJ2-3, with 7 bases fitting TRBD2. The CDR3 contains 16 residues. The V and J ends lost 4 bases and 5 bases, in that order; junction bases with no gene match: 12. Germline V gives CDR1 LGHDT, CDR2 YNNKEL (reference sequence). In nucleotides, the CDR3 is TGTGCCAGCAGCCCCGCCCGAGGGGAGGGCGAAGATACGCAGTATTTT. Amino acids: CASSPARGEGEDTQYF.

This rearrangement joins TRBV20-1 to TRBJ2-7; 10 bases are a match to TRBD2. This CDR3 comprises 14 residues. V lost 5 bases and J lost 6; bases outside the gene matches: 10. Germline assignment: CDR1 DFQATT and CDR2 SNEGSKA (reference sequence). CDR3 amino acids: CSALEAGGQGEQYF. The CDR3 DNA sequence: TGCAGTGCTCTCGAAGCGGGGGGGCAAGGCGAGCAGTACTTC.

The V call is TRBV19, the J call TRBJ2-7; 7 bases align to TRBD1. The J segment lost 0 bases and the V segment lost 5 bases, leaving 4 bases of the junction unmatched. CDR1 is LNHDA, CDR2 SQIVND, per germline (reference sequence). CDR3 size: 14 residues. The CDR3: CASSRGQSSYEQYF. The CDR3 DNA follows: TGTGCCAGTAGTCGGGGACAGTCCTCCTACGAGCAGTACTTC.

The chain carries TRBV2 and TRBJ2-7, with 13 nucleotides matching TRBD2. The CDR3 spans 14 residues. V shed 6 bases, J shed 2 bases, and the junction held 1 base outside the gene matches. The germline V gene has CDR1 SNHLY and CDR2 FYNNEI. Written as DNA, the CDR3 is TGTGCCAGCAGAACTAGCGGGGGGGCCTACGAGCAGTACTTC. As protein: CASRTSGGAYEQYF.

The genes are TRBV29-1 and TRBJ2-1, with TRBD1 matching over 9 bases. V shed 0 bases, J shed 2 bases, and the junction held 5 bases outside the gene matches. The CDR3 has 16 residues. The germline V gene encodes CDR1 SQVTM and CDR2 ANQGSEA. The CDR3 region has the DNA TGCAGCGTTGAAGATGTGGGACAGGGACCCTACAATGAGCAGTTCTTC. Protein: CSVEDVGQGPYNEQFF.

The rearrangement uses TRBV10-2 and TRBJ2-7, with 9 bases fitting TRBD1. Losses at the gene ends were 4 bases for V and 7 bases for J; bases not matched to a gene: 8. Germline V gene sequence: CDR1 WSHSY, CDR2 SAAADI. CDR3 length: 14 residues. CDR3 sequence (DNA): TGCGCCAGCAGTGCGGGGACAGGGATTATGGAGCAGTACTTC. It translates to CASSAGTGIMEQYF.

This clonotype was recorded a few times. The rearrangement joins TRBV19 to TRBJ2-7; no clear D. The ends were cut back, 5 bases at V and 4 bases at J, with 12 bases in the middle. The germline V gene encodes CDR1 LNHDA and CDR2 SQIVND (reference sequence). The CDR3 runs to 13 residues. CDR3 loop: CASSFGVGYEQYF. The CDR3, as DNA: TGTGCCAGTAGTTTTGGGGTTGGTTACGAGCAGTACTTC.

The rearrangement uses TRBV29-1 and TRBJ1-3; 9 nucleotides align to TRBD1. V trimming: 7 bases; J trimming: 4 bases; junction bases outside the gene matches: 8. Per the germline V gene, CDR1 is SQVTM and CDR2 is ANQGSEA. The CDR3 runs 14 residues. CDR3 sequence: CSAGTGSGGNTIYF. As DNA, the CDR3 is TGCAGCGCTGGGACAGGGTCGGGCGGAAACACCATATATTTT.

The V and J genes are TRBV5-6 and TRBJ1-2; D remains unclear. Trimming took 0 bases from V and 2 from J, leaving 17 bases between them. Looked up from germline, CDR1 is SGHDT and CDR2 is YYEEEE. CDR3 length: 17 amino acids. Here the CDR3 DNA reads TGTGCCAGCAGCTTGGTGGCCCCGGGAGGACCGAACTATGGCTACACCTTC. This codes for CASSLVAPGGPNYGYTF.

CDR3 sequence (DNA): TGTGCCACCAGCCTGGAGGGGGCGCGGTACGAGCAGTACTTC. Protein product: CATSLEGARYEQYF. V and J are TRBV15 and TRBJ2-7, with D possibly matching TRBD1 (7 bases). CDR1 is LNHNV and CDR2 is YYDKDF in the germline V gene (reference sequence). The CDR3 runs 14 residues. V lost 5 bases to trimming and J lost 4 bases, with 15 bases between them.

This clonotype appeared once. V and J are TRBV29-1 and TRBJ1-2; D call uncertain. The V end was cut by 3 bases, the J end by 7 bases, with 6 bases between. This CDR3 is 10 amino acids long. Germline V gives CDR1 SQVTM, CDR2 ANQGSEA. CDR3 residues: CSVELGGYTF. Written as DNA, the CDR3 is TGCAGCGTTGAGTTGGGTGGCTACACCTTC.

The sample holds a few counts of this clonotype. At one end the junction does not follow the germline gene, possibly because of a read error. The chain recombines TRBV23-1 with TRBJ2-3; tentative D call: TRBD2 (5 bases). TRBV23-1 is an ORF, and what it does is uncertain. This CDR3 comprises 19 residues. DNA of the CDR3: TGCGCCAGCAGTCAATCTATCACAGAAGAGTTACCTAGCACAGATACTCAGTATTTT. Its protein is CASSQSITEELPSTDTQYF.

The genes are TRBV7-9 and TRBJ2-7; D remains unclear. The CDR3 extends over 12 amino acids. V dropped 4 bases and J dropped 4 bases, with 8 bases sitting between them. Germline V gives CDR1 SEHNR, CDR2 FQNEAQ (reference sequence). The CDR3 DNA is TGTGCCAGCAGCTCTGCCCCGTACGAGCAGTACTTC. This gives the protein CASSSAPYEQYF.